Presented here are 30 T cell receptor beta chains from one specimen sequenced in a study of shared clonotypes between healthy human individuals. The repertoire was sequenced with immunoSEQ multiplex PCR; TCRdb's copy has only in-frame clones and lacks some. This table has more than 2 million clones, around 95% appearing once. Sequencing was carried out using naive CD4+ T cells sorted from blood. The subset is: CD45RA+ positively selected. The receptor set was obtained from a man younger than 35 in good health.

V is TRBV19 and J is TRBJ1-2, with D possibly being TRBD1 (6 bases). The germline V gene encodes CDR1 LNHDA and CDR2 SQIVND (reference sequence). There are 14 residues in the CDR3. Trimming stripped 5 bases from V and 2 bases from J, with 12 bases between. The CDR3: CASSPQGRNYGYTF. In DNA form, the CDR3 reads TGTGCCAGTAGTCCACAGGGCAGGAACTATGGCTACACCTTC. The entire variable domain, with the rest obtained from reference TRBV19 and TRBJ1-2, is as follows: DGGITQSPKYLFRKEGQNVTLSCEQNLNHDAMYWYRQDPGQGLRLIYYSQIVNDFQKGDIAEGYSVSREKKESFPLTVTSAQKNPTAFYLCASSPQGRNYGYTFGSGTRLTVV.

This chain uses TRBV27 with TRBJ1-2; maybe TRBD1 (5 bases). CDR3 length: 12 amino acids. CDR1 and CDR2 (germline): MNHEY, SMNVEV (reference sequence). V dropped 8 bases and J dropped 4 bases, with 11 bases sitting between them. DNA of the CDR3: TGTGCCAGCGGAGGGGCCGGCTATGGCTACACCTTC. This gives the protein CASGGAGYGYTF.

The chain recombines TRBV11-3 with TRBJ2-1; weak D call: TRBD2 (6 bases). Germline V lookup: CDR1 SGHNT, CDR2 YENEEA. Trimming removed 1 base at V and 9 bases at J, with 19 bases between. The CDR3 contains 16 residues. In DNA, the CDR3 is TGTGCCAGCAGCTTAGGCGGGACTGGAGTACCAGTTGAGCAGTTCTTC. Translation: CASSLGGTGVPVEQFF.

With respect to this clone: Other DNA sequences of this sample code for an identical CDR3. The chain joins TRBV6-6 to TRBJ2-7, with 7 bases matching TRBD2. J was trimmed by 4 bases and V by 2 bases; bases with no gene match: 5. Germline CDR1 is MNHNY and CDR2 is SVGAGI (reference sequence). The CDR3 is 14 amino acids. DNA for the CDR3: TGTGCCAGCAGTTACGGGAGGGGAGCATACGAGCAGTACTTC. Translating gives CASSYGRGAYEQYF.

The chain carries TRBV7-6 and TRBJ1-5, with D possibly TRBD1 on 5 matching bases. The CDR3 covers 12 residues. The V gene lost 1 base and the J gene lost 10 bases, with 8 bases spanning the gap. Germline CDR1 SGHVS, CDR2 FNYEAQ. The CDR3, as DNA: TGTGCCAGCAGCTTAGTGGGGGAACCCCAGCATTTT. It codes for CASSLVGEPQHF.

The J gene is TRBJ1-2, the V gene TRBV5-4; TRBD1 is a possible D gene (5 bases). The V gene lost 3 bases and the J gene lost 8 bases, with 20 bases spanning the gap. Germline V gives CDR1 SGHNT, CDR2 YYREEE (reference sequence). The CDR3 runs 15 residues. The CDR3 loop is CASSSGGGGVGGYTF. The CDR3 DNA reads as TGTGCCAGCAGCTCCGGAGGCGGAGGGGTAGGAGGCTACACCTTC.

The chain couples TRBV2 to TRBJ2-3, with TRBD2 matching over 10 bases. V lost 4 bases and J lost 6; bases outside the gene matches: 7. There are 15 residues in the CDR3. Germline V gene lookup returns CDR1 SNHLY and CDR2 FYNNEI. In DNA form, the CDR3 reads TGTGCCAGCAGTGTTATAGCGGGGGGCCCCGATACGCAGTATTTT. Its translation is CASSVIAGGPDTQYF.

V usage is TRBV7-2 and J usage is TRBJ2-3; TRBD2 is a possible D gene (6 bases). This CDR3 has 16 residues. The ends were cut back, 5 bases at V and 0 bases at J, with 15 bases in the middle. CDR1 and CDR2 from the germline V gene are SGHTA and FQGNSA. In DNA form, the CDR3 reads TGTGCCAGCAGCCGGGGACTCGGAGTGAGCACAGATACGCAGTATTTT. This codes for CASSRGLGVSTDTQYF.

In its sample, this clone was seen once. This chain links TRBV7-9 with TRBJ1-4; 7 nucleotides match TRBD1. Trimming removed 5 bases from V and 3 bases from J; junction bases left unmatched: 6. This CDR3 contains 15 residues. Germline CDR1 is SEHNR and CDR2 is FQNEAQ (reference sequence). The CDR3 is CASSRGQAANEKLFF. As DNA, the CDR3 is TGTGCCAGCAGCCGTGGACAGGCCGCTAATGAAAAACTGTTTTTT.

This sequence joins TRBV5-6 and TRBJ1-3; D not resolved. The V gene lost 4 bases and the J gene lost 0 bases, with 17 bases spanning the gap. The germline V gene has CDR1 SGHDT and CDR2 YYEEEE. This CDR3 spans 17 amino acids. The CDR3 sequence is CASSPQDPLHSGNTIYF. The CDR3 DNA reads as TGTGCCAGCAGCCCCCAGGACCCATTACACTCTGGAAACACCATATATTTT.

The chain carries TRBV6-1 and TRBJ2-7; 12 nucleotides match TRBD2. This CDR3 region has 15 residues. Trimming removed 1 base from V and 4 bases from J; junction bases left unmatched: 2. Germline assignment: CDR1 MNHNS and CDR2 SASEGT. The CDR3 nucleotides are TGTGCCAGCAGTGAAGGACTAGCGGGGGATTACGAGCAGTACTTC. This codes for CASSEGLAGDYEQYF.

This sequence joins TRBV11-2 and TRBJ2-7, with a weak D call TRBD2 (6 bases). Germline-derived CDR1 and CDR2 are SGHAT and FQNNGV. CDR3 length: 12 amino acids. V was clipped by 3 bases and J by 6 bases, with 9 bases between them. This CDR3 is CASSFQGGEQYF. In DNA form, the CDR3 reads TGTGCCAGCAGCTTCCAGGGAGGCGAGCAGTACTTC.

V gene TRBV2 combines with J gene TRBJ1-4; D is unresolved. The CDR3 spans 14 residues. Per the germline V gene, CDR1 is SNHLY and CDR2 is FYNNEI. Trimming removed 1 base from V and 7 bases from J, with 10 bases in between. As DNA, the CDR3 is TGTGCCAGCAGTGAAGAGGTTGCTAGTGAAAAACTGTTTTTT. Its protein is CASSEEVASEKLFF. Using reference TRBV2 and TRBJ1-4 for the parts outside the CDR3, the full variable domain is EPEVTQTPSHQVTQMGQEVILRCVPISNHLYFYWYRQILGQKVEFLVSFYNNEISEKSEIFDDQFSVERPDGSNFTLKIRSTKLEDSAMYFCASSEEVASEKLFFGSGTQLSVL.

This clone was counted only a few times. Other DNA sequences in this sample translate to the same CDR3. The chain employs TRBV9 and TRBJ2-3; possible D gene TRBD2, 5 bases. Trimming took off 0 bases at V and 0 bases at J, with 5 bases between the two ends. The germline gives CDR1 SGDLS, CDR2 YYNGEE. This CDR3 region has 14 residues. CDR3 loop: CASSVAGSTDTQYF. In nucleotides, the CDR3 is TGTGCCAGCAGCGTAGCGGGAAGCACAGATACGCAGTATTTT.

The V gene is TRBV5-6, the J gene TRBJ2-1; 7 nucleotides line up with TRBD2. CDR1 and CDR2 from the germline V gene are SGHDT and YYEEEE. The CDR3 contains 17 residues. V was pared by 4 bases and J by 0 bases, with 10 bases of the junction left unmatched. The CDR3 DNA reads TGTGCCAGCAGCACCACTATTCTAGCGGCCTCCTACAATGAGCAGTTCTTC. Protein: CASSTTILAASYNEQFF. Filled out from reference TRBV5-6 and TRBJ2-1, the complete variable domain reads DAGVTQSPTHLIKTRGQQVTLRCSPKSGHDTVSWYQQALGQGPQFIFQYYEEEERQRGNFPDRFSGHQFPNYSSELNVNALLLGDSALYLCASSTTILAASYNEQFFGPGTRLTVL.

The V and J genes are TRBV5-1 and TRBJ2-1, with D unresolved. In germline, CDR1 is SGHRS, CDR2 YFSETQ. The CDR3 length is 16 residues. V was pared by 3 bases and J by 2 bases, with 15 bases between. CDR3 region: CASSSKSSFPYNEQFF. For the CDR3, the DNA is TGCGCCAGCAGCTCTAAATCTAGTTTCCCCTACAATGAGCAGTTCTTC.

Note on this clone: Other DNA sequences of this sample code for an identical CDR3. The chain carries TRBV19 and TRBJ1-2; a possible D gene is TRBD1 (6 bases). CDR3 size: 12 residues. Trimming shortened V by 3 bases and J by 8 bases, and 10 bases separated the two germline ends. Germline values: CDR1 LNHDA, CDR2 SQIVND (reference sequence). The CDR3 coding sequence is TGTGCCAGTAGTATTTCGACAGGAGGCTACACCTTC. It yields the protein CASSISTGGYTF.

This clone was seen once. The CDR3 here is CASSRGSAEQYF. The DNA for the CDR3 is TGTGCCAGCAGTCGCGGGAGCGCCGAGCAGTACTTC. The rearrangement joins TRBV6-5 to TRBJ2-7; 7 nucleotides match TRBD2. The junction had 4 bases not matched to a gene; V was cut back by 5 bases and J by 6 bases. The CDR3 length is 12 residues. Per germline, CDR1 MNHEY and CDR2 SVGAGI.

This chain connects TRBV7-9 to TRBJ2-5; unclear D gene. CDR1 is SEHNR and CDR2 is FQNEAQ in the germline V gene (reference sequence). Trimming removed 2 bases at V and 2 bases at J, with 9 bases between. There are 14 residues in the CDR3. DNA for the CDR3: TGTGCCAGCAGCTTAAACGCCCTACAAGAGACCCAGTACTTC. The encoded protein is CASSLNALQETQYF.

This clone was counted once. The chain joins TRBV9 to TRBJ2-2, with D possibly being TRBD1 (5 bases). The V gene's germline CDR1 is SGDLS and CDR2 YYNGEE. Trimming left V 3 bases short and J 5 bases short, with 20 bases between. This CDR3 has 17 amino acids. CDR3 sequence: CASSAKSQGRRTGELFF. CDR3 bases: TGTGCCAGCAGCGCAAAATCCCAGGGAAGAAGGACCGGGGAGCTGTTTTTT.

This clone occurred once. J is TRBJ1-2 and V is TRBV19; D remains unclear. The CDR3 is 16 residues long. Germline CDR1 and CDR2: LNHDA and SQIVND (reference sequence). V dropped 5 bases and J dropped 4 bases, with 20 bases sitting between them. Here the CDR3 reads CASSFTPGSRGYGYTF. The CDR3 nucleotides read TGTGCCAGTAGTTTTACGCCAGGATCACGGGGCTATGGCTACACCTTC.

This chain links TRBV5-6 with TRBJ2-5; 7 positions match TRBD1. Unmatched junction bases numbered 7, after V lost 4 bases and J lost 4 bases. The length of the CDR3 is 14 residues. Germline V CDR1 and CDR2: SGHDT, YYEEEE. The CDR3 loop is CASSPRQGGETQYF. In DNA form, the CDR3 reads TGTGCCAGCAGCCCCCGACAGGGTGGAGAGACCCAGTACTTC.

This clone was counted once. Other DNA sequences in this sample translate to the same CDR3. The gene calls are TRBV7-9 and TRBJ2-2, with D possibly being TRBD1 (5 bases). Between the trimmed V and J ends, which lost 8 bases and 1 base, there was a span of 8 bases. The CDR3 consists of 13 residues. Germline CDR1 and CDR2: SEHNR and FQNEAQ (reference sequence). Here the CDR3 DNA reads TGTGCCAGCTCAACAGGGAACACCGGGGAGCTGTTTTTT. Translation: CASSTGNTGELFF.

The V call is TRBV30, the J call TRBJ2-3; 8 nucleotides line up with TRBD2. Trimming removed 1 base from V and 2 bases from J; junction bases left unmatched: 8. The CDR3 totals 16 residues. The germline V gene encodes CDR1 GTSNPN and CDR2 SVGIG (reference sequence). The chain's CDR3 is CAWSGWRGDHTDTQYF. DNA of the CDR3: TGTGCCTGGAGTGGTTGGCGGGGGGACCACACAGATACGCAGTATTTT.

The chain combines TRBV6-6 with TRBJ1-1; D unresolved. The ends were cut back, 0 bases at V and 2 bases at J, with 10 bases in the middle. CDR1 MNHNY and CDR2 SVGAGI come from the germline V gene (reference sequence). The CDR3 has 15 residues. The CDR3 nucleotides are TGTGCCAGCAGTTACTCGCTACGGGCTAACACTGAAGCTTTCTTT. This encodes CASSYSLRANTEAFF.

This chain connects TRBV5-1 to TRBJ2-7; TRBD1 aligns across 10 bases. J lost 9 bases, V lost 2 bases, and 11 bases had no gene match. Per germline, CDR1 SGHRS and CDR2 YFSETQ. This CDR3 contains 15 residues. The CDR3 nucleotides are TGCGCCAGCAGCTTCAGCGGGACAGGGGAGACTGTGCAGTACTTC. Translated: CASSFSGTGETVQYF.

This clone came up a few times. DNA for the CDR3: TGTGCCAGCAGTTTTCCCCCTCTCGCTTTCTTT. Its translation: CASSFPPLAFF. The V and J genes are TRBV7-9 and TRBJ1-1, with D hard to call. Per the germline V gene, CDR1 is SEHNR and CDR2 is FQNEAQ (reference sequence). The CDR3 has 11 amino acids. Trimming removed 6 bases from V and 11 bases from J, with 13 bases in between. Full variable domain (remainder filled in from reference TRBV7-9 and TRBJ1-1): DTGVSQNPRHKITKRGQNVTFRCDPISEHNRLYWYRQTLGQGPEFLTYFQNEAQLEKSRLLSDRFSAERPKGSFSTLEIQRTEQGDSAMYLCASSFPPLAFFGQGTRLTVV.

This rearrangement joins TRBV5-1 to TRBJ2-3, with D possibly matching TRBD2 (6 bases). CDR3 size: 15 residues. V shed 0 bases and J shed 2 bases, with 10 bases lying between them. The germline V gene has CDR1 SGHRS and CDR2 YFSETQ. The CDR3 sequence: CASSLEGTYTDTQYF. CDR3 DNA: TGCGCCAGCAGCTTGGAAGGGACTTACACAGATACGCAGTATTTT.

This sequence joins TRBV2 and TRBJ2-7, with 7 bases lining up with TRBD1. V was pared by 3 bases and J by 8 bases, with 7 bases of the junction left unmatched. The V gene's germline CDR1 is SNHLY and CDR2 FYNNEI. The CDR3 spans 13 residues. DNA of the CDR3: TGTGCCAGCAGTGAGCAGGGGGACGTGAAGCAGTACTTC. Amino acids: CASSEQGDVKQYF.

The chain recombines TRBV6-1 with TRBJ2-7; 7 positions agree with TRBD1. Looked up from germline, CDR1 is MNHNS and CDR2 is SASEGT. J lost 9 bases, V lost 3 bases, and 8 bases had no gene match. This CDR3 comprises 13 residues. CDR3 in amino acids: CASSEGQTLRQYF. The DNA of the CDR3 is TGTGCCAGCAGTGAGGGACAGACCCTTAGGCAGTACTTC.